The 15 T cell receptor beta chains below all came from one sample that was sequenced in a study of beta chain features in type 1 diabetes. The investigators reverse transcribed all of the isolated RNA, so they sequenced expressed TCRB transcripts. Assay: immunoSEQ multiplex PCR; the TCRdb copy retains only in-frame clones and omits some. Among 240,000 or so clones listed, around a quarter were seen once. Sequencing was performed on central memory CD4+ T cells from blood. The receptors were sampled from a man aged 30-40 years in good health.

The rearrangement uses TRBV29-1 and TRBJ2-6; D is possibly TRBD1 (7 bases). This CDR3 comprises 17 residues. The germline V gene encodes CDR1 SQVTM and CDR2 ANQGSEA. The ends were cut back, 4 bases at V and 3 bases at J, with 19 bases in the middle. The CDR3: CSVAPWGTAGGANVLTF. The CDR3 region has the DNA TGCAGCGTTGCTCCCTGGGGGACAGCGGGTGGGGCCAACGTCCTGACTTTC.

CDR3 nucleotide sequence: TGTGCCAGTAGTATAGGTCGAGGCCCTGATCAGCCCCAGCATTTT. As protein: CASSIGRGPDQPQHF. J is TRBJ1-5 and V is TRBV19, with D unclear. Germline V gives CDR1 LNHDA, CDR2 SQIVND (reference sequence). The germline V and J ends were trimmed by 1 base and 5 bases, with 12 bases remaining between them. The CDR3 covers 15 residues. Drawing the rest from reference TRBV19 and TRBJ1-5, the complete variable domain is DGGITQSPKYLFRKEGQNVTLSCEQNLNHDAMYWYRQDPGQGLRLIYYSQIVNDFQKGDIAEGYSVSREKKESFPLTVTSAQKNPTAFYLCASSIGRGPDQPQHFGDGTRLSIL.

V gene TRBV2 combines with J gene TRBJ2-7, with D possibly being TRBD1 (6 bases). Germline lookup yields CDR1 SNHLY and CDR2 FYNNEI. The CDR3 contains 12 residues. The V end was cut by 6 bases, the J end by 3 bases, with 9 bases between. The CDR3 protein is CASSPQGYEQYF. CDR3 in DNA: TGTGCCAGCAGCCCACAGGGCTACGAGCAGTACTTC.

The chain uses TRBV6-1 and TRBJ2-3; D possibly corresponds to TRBD2 (6 bases). Looked up from germline, CDR1 is MNHNS and CDR2 is SASEGT. This CDR3 comprises 15 residues. V lost 4 bases and J lost 7, with 18 bases in between. Here the CDR3 reads CASSGLASRGNTQYF. CDR3 nucleotide sequence: TGTGCCAGCAGTGGGCTAGCGAGCCGGGGGAATACGCAGTATTTT.

This chain joins TRBV9 and TRBJ1-3, with D possibly TRBD1 on 5 matching bases. This CDR3 comprises 17 residues. Per germline, CDR1 SGDLS and CDR2 YYNGEE. Trimming left V 3 bases short and J 0 bases short, with 16 bases between. CDR3 sequence (DNA): TGTGCCAGCAGCGCCCGACAGACCATTGACTCTGGAAACACCATATATTTT. This sequence encodes CASSARQTIDSGNTIYF.

This clone occurred many times. The rearrangement uses TRBV7-2 and TRBJ2-6, with a tentative D call TRBD1 (6 bases). Trimming took 2 bases from V and 3 from J, leaving 8 bases between them. CDR3 size: 15 residues. Germline assignment: CDR1 SGHTA and CDR2 FQGNSA. The CDR3, as DNA: TGTGCCAGCAGCTTACAGGGGTATGGGGCCAACGTCCTGACTTTC. Protein sequence: CASSLQGYGANVLTF. Full variable domain (rest looked up from reference TRBV7-2 and TRBJ2-6): GAGVSQSPSNKVTEKGKDVELRCDPISGHTALYWYRQSLGQGLEFLIYFQGNSAPDKSGLPSDRFSAERTGGSVSTLTIQRTQQEDSAVYLCASSLQGYGANVLTFGAGSRLTVL.

This clone has ten or more counts. The CDR3: CASSLGGTKNIQYF. The CDR3 coding sequence is TGTGCCAGCAGTTTAGGGGGAACCAAAAACATTCAGTACTTC. This chain connects TRBV28 to TRBJ2-4; either TRBD1 or TRBD2 may supply D (5 bases each). V was cut by 2 bases and J by 2 bases, with 7 bases left in between. The CDR3 length is 14 residues. Germline V gene data show CDR1 as MDHEN and CDR2 as SYDVKM.

The CDR3 is CASSFRGGSTDTQYF. As DNA, the CDR3 is TGTGCCAGCAGTTTCAGAGGCGGTAGCACAGATACGCAGTATTTT. V usage is TRBV27 and J usage is TRBJ2-3; D ambiguous. From germline, CDR1 is MNHEY and CDR2 SMNVEV (reference sequence). V was cut by 3 bases and J by 0 bases, with 10 bases left in between. CDR3 length: 15 residues.

The rearrangement joins TRBV19 to TRBJ2-6, with 9 bases identical to TRBD1. The CDR3 is 15 amino acids. Germline values: CDR1 LNHDA, CDR2 SQIVND (reference sequence). The V segment lost 10 bases and the J segment 0 bases; nucleotides outside the gene matches: 4. CDR3 sequence reads: CATTGGHSGANVLTF. CDR3 nucleotide sequence: TGTGCCACGACAGGGGGGCACTCTGGGGCCAACGTCCTGACTTTC.

This clone was seen a handful of times. The chain is built from TRBV4-3 and TRBJ2-1; D unclear. CDR1 and CDR2 from the germline V gene are LGHNA and YSLEER. There are 19 residues in the CDR3. V gave up 0 bases and J gave up 2 bases, with 20 bases separating them. This CDR3 is CASSQEALGGEYPYNEQFF. CDR3 in DNA: TGCGCCAGCAGCCAAGAGGCTCTGGGCGGAGAATATCCCTACAATGAGCAGTTCTTC.

This clone was seen a few times. The sample carries other DNA sequences with the same CDR3. The chain is built from TRBV7-2 and TRBJ2-3, with a tentative D call TRBD2 (5 bases). In germline, CDR1 is SGHTA, CDR2 FQGNSA. The CDR3 loop spans 12 amino acids. Trimming cost V 3 bases and J 6 bases, with 7 bases left between them. CDR3 coding DNA: TGTGCCAGCAGCTTGACGGGGGATACGCAGTATTTT. Amino acid sequence: CASSLTGDTQYF. The full variable domain, with the rest looked up from reference TRBV7-2 and TRBJ2-3, is GAGVSQSPSNKVTEKGKDVELRCDPISGHTALYWYRQSLGQGLEFLIYFQGNSAPDKSGLPSDRFSAERTGGSVSTLTIQRTQQEDSAVYLCASSLTGDTQYFGPGTRLTVL.

This clone was seen more than once but under ten times. The CDR3 DNA sequence: TGTGCCAGCAGCTTGGGGCTAGCAGGTTACAATGAGCAGTTCTTC. Its translation: CASSLGLAGYNEQFF. The V call is TRBV5-4, the J call TRBJ2-1, with D tentatively TRBD2 (5 bases). The CDR3 is made up of 15 amino acids. V was pared by 0 bases and J by 4 bases, with 11 bases between. Germline lookup yields CDR1 SGHNT and CDR2 YYREEE (reference sequence).

This clone was seen more than once but under ten times. This sequence joins TRBV7-2 and TRBJ2-6; D gene unclear. Germline V gives CDR1 SGHTA, CDR2 FQGNSA. This CDR3 region has 16 residues. Deletions cut 3 bases from V and 0 bases from J, with 9 bases between. This CDR3 is CASSFPGISGANVLTF. The CDR3, as DNA: TGTGCCAGCAGCTTCCCCGGAATCTCTGGGGCCAACGTCCTGACTTTC.

This chain uses TRBV7-9 with TRBJ1-4, with a tentative D call TRBD1 (5 bases). Germline V gene data show CDR1 as SEHNR and CDR2 as FQNEAQ (reference sequence). Trimming took off 2 bases at V and 8 bases at J, with 6 bases between the two ends. The CDR3 length is 12 residues. The CDR3 DNA is TGTGCCAGCAGCTTAACAGGCGAAAAACTGTTTTTT. Amino acids: CASSLTGEKLFF.

This clone was seen a handful of times. The chain combines TRBV30 with TRBJ1-3; D is uncertain. The CDR3 is 15 amino acids. The ends were cut back, 0 bases at V and 0 bases at J, with 9 bases in the middle. The germline V gene has CDR1 GTSNPN and CDR2 SVGIG (reference sequence). The CDR3: CAWSVREISGNTIYF. CDR3 DNA sequence: TGTGCCTGGAGTGTACGCGAGATCTCTGGAAACACCATATATTTT.